This T cell receptor beta chain was sequenced during a study of OX40 agonist ivuxolimab in advanced cancers. Whole-study context: Three patients had partial responses: one hepatocellular carcinoma, two cutaneous melanoma. Study results and limitations: At doses 0.1 to 3.0 mg/kg, CD4+ and CD8+ clones expanded. In CD8+ T cells, expanded clones were on average more numerous than in CD4+.

Sequencing was performed with immunoSEQ multiplex PCR; in TCRdb, only in-frame clones are kept and a portion is missing. The table records roughly 63,000 clones, 80% to 90% of them present only once. The germline CDR1 and CDR2 sequences are SNHLY and FYNNEI. Trimming took off 7 bases at V and 1 base at J, with 7 bases between the two ends. The CDR3 consists of 12 residues. As to this clone: Its antigen remains unknown.

If patients had autoimmune disease history or systemic immunosuppression, they were excluded. This receptor was identified in an adult with an advanced solid tumor such as melanoma, head and neck, liver or kidney cancer. Specimen: CD4+ or CD8+ T cells sorted from blood, collected in a trial of the OX40 agonist ivuxolimab. V and J are TRBV2 and TRBJ1-1, with D unresolved. CDR3: CASTGSNTEAFF. The CDR3 DNA sequence: TGTGCCAGCACCGGGTCGAACACTGAAGCTTTCTTT.